Shown below are 6 T cell receptor beta chains from a single sample sequenced in a study of regulatory T cells in long-lasting Graves disease. Arm-PCR of CDR3 regions and iRepertoire HTBI primers were the basis on which TCR beta libraries were built. TCRdb recomputed calls from the multiplex PCR reads with MiXCR, one row per CDR3 protein. The sample has hundreds of thousands of distinct CDR3 sequences; around 20% are singletons. Time point indicated: persistent/refractory GD, antithyroid drugs over 5 years with positive TRAb. Generation of the TCR library employed RNA extracted from PBMCs. This sample comprised peripheral blood mononuclear cells (PBMCs), obtained when the disease was refractory, from a patient treated with antithyroid drugs. The receptors shown here come from a female donor with Graves disease.

This chain uses TRBV20-1 with TRBJ2-7; 11 nucleotides match TRBD2. The CDR3 is 14 residues long. The junction had 7 bases not matched to a gene; V was cut back by 5 bases and J by 4 bases. Germline-derived CDR1 and CDR2 are DFQATT and SNEGSKA (reference sequence). CDR3 nucleotides: TGCAGTGCTGGACCGACTAGCGGGACTTACGAGCAGTACTTC. Protein: CSAGPTSGTYEQYF.

In this sample, this clonotype turned up a few times. V is TRBV28 and J is TRBJ1-6; D is uncertain. Deletions cut 8 bases from V and 10 bases from J, with 9 bases between. CDR3 length: 11 residues. Germline values: CDR1 MDHEN, CDR2 SYDVKM. Written as DNA, the CDR3 is TGTGCCAGCGGTTCGGGGTCACCCCTCCACTTT. Translation: CASGSGSPLHF.

This clonotype was counted many times. The gene calls are TRBV12-3 or TRBV12-4 and TRBJ2-7, with D possibly being TRBD1 (5 bases). V lost 3 bases, J lost 0 bases, and 12 bases lay in between. The CDR3 loop spans 15 amino acids. CDR3 in amino acids: CASSFGRTSSYEQYF. In DNA, the CDR3 is TGTGCCAGCAGTTTTGGTAGGACAAGCTCCTACGAGCAGTACTTC.

Many counts were recorded for this clonotype. The CDR3 spells CAIRGTDTGQPQHF. Here the CDR3 DNA reads TGTGCCATCAGGGGGACGGATACGGGTCAGCCCCAGCATTTT. The chain couples TRBV10-3 to TRBJ1-5; weak D call: TRBD1 (5 bases). Germline CDR1 ENHRY, CDR2 SYGVKD. The CDR3 has 14 amino acids. Trimming stripped 6 bases from V and 6 bases from J, with 15 bases between.

The chain joins TRBV24-1 to TRBJ2-5, with D perhaps TRBD1 or TRBD2 (6 bases each). Trimming removed 7 bases at V and 4 bases at J, with 18 bases between. CDR1 and CDR2 from the germline V gene are KGHDR and SFDVKD. CDR3 length: 15 amino acids. CDR3 sequence reads: CATRGGPPGPETQYF. For the CDR3, the DNA is TGTGCCACCAGGGGGGGCCCCCCGGGCCCAGAGACCCAGTACTTC.

This clonotype was seen only a few times. The chain is built from TRBV6-1 and TRBJ1-5; 8 positions match TRBD1. V gave up 7 bases and J gave up 4 bases; unmatched junction bases: 15. There are 17 residues in the CDR3. The germline V gene has CDR1 MNHNS and CDR2 SASEGT. The CDR3 nucleotides read TGTGCCAGCAATAGGACAGGGAGAAGTATACGAAATCAGCCCCAGCATTTT. As protein: CASNRTGRSIRNQPQHF.